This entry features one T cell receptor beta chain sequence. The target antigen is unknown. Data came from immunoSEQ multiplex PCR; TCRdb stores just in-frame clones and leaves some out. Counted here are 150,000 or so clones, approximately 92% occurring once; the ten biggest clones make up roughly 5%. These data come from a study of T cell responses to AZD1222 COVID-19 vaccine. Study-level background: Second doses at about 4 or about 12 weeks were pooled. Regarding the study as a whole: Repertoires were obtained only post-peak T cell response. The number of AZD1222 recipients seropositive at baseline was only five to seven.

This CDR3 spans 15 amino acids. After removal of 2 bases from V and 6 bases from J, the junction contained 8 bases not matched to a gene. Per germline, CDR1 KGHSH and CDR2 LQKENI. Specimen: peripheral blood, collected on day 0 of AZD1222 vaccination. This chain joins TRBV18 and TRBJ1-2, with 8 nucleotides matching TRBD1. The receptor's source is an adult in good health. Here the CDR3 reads CASSPGGQEADGYTF. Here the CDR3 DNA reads TGTGCCAGCTCACCAGGGGGACAGGAGGCCGATGGCTACACCTTC.